This TCR beta chain was sequenced for a study of blood T cell repertoires in COVID-19. Clones were read by immunoSEQ multiplex PCR, and TCRdb kept only the in-frame ones, dropping some. The data contain around 200,000 clones, around 85% of them seen just once; the ten biggest clones take up around 9.5%. CDR1 LNHDA and CDR2 SQIVND come from the germline V gene (reference sequence). The trim removed 10 bases at V and 3 bases at J, leaving 7 bases unmatched. This CDR3 has 15 amino acids. The sequence was collected from a woman aged 80 or over with acute or convalescent COVID-19. Sequenced material: peripheral blood. This chain joins TRBV19 and TRBJ2-2; TRBD1 matches at 11 bases. The DNA for the CDR3 is TGTGCCACTGGACAGGGGGCAGGCTACACCGGGGAGCTGTTTTTT. Translation gives CATGQGAGYTGELFF.